This record covers a single T cell receptor (beta chain). Its matching antigen is unknown. This sample was taken from a study of T-cell memory formation after mild COVID-19. Study-wide context: In these data, TCR clusters were largely donor specific.

Study-level findings and limits: Cross-reactive memory seemingly joined, as some responding clones were found in pre-infection memory.

A single record per CDR3 protein comes from TCRdb applying MiXCR to the 5' RACE reads. This table has roughly 100,000 distinct CDR3 sequences, about 18% appearing once. Sequencing was carried out using PBMCs or a T cell subset sorted from them (not recorded which). The receptor was isolated from an adult woman who had mild COVID-19 (a few samples of this study predate the infection). Cell type and time point are not known.

CDR3 coding DNA: TGTGCCAGCAGCTTAAGGGGCACCTCCTACGAGCAGTACTTC. It translates to CASSLRGTSYEQYF. This chain links TRBV7-6 with TRBJ2-7, with D perhaps matching TRBD1 (5 bases). Trimming shortened V by 2 bases and J by 0 bases, and 8 bases separated the two germline ends. The CDR3 consists of 14 residues. Germline CDR1 is SGHVS and CDR2 is FNYEAQ. The full variable domain, its missing parts supplied by reference TRBV7-6 and TRBJ2-7, is GAGVSQSPRYKVTKRGQDVALRCDPISGHVSLYWYRQALGQGPEFLTYFNYEAQQDKSGLPNDRFSAERPEGSISTLTIQRTEQRDSAMYRCASSLRGTSYEQYFGPGTRLTVT.